This TCR beta chain originates from a study of T cell repertoires in cytomegalovirus infection. Study as a whole: Selection of CMV epitopes for the study included recently identified HLA-C-restricted and well-studied HLA-B-restricted ones. Matching HLA type and CMV infection were both indicated by public TCR beta signatures.

To note about this clonotype: Its antigen is as yet unknown.

TCRdb passed the reads through MiXCR, listing each CDR3 protein once. The profile shows around 230,000 distinct CDR3 sequences, around 40% of them singletons. The CDR3 has 16 amino acids. V lost 2 bases to trimming and J lost 3 bases, with 17 bases between them. CDR1 is MNHEY, CDR2 SMNVEV, per germline (reference sequence). This specimen consisted of CD8+ T cells from cultured PBMCs, obtained from culture after CMV antigen stimulation. The sequence was collected from a human donor in good health (CMV status not recorded). Some clones in this sample may be carry-over from other donors' samples. The chain recombines TRBV27 with TRBJ2-7; D is uncertain. CDR3 DNA sequence: TGTGCCAGCAGTTTAAGCTTGGGAATAATCCACTACGAGCAGTACTTC. Protein: CASSLSLGIIHYEQYF.